This T cell receptor beta chain came from a study of control samples from healthy donors and cancer patients. A note on this clone: The sample carries other DNA sequences with the same CDR3.

TCRdb's table, derived via immunoSEQ multiplex PCR, lists solely in-frame clones and lacks some. Of about 40,000 clones listed, roughly 90% are singletons. The germline CDR1 and CDR2 sequences are MNHEY and SMNVEV (reference sequence). Trimming left V 3 bases short and J 6 bases short, with 8 bases between. This CDR3 has 12 residues. The material sequenced was blood. The TCR originated in a woman between 45 and 65 years old in good health. V is TRBV27 and J is TRBJ1-1; D is perhaps TRBD1 (5 bases). For the CDR3, the DNA is TGTGCCAGCAGTTTTATGGGGGCTGAAGCTTTCTTT. This encodes CASSFMGAEAFF.